A selection of T cell receptor beta chains follows, all from one sample in a study of blood T cells in healthy people across ages. TCRdb fed the 5' RACE reads into MiXCR, producing one record per CDR3 protein. The table shows 550,000 to 750,000 distinct CDR3 sequences, with roughly 21% occurring only once. The sequencing sample was made of blood. The receptors shown here come from a man between 65 and 85 years old in good health. CDR3s include the opening cysteine and the closing phenylalanine or tryptophan. The D gene is left open where the match is weak. Some rows have no size entry. The others give once, few or many, or a class for an expanded clone.

size: .; length: 19; V: TRBV6-5; J: TRBJ2-5; D: TRBD2; DNA: TGTGCCAGCAGTTACTCGATGTTACTAGCGGGGGGTATACAAGAGACCCAGTACTTC; CDR3: CASSYSMLLAGGIQETQYF
size: many; length: 12; V: TRBV7-9; J: TRBJ2-7; D: .; DNA: TGTGCCAGCAGCTTACCGGGCGGCGAGCAGTACTTC; CDR3: CASSLPGGEQYF
size: many; length: 18; V: TRBV11-2; J: TRBJ1-4; D: .; DNA: TGTGCCAGCAGCCTACCCCGGGGCGGGGGAACAAGAGGTGAAAAACTGTTTTTT; CDR3: CASSLPRGGGTRGEKLFF
size: .; length: 12; V: TRBV20-1; J: TRBJ2-1; D: .; DNA: TGCAGTGCTAGAACTGGTTTGCATGAGCAGTTCTTC; CDR3: CSARTGLHEQFF
size: once; length: 17; V: TRBV5-4; J: TRBJ2-3; D: .; DNA: TGTGCCAGCAGTCCGAGGTCTAAGCTAGAATCCACAGATACGCAGTATTTT; CDR3: CASSPRSKLESTDTQYF
size: .; length: 16; V: TRBV18; J: TRBJ2-3; D: .; DNA: TGTGCCAGCTCACCCCTACGGGCCGAACTCACAGATACGCAGTATTTT; CDR3: CASSPLRAELTDTQYF
size: .; length: 15; V: TRBV20-1; J: TRBJ2-1; D: TRBD2; DNA: TGCAGTGCCGCCCTTAGCGGGAGGAAGGACAATGAGCAGTTCTTC; CDR3: CSAALSGRKDNEQFF
size: few; length: 18; V: TRBV4-1; J: TRBJ1-2; D: TRBD1; DNA: TGCGCCAGCAGCCAAGATCGTAGTGAGACAGGGGGTGACTATGGCTACACCTTC; CDR3: CASSQDRSETGGDYGYTF
size: many; length: 15; V: TRBV20-1; J: TRBJ1-4; D: .; DNA: TGCAGTGCTAGAGACAGGGTCGGAACTAATGAAAAACTGTTTTTT; CDR3: CSARDRVGTNEKLFF
size: .; length: 14; V: TRBV6-5; J: TRBJ1-2; D: TRBD1; DNA: TGTGCCAGCAGCCCACGAGGACAGGGTGGCGACTACACCTTC; CDR3: CASSPRGQGGDYTF
size: few; length: 13; V: TRBV6-2/TRBV6-3; J: TRBJ1-6; D: .; DNA: TGTGCCAGCAGAGATCCCCCCGATTCACCCCTCCACTTT; CDR3: CASRDPPDSPLHF
size: .; length: 15; V: TRBV20-1; J: TRBJ2-7; D: TRBD1; DNA: TGCGGTGCTAGGGGTGACAGGGGGGCTGGGTACGCGCAGTACTTC; CDR3: CGARGDRGAGYAQYF
size: few; length: 13; V: TRBV30; J: TRBJ1-2; D: TRBD1; DNA: TGTGCCTGGAGTTCAGGGGGCGACTATGGCTACACCTTC; CDR3: CAWSSGGDYGYTF
size: .; length: 13; V: TRBV12-3/TRBV12-4; J: TRBJ2-7; D: .; DNA: TGTGCCAGTAGTTTGCGGGTTCACTACGAGCAGTACTTC; CDR3: CASSLRVHYEQYF
size: few; length: 15; V: TRBV28; J: TRBJ2-3; D: .; DNA: TGTGCCAGCAGTTCCCATGGGCGGCCCACAGATACGCAGTATTTT; CDR3: CASSSHGRPTDTQYF
size: many; length: 17; V: TRBV24-1; J: TRBJ2-5; D: .; DNA: TGTGCCACCAGTGATTTCGAAAACGGTAGAAGCCAAGAGACCCAGTACTTC; CDR3: CATSDFENGRSQETQYF
size: .; length: 15; V: TRBV20-1; J: TRBJ2-1; D: TRBD2; DNA: TGCAGTGCCTCCGGACTAGCGGGAAGGTACAATGAGCAGTTCTTC; CDR3: CSASGLAGRYNEQFF
size: .; length: 15; V: TRBV2; J: TRBJ2-7; D: .; DNA: TGTGCCAGCAGGGGGGCTAGCGCGAGCTGGCACGAGCAGTACTTC; CDR3: CASRGASASWHEQYF
size: many; length: 17; V: TRBV12-3/TRBV12-4; J: TRBJ2-1; D: TRBD2; DNA: TGTGCCAGCAGTCCTACCCGACTAGCGGGAGATTGGAATGAGCAGTTCTTC; CDR3: CASSPTRLAGDWNEQFF
size: few; length: 12; V: TRBV20-1; J: TRBJ2-5; D: .; DNA: TGCAGTGCTAGAGTCGATTCCGATCCCCAGTACTTC; CDR3: CSARVDSDPQYF